These T cell receptor beta chains were read from a single sample in a study of CD8 T cells in Susac syndrome. TCRdb recomputed calls from the immunoSEQ multiplex PCR reads with MiXCR, one row per CDR3 protein. The sample has 150,000 to 200,000 distinct CDR3 sequences, around 96% seen once; the top ten hold about 0.13%. Input material: CD4+ T cells from PBMCs. These receptors came from a human donor in good health. The CDR3 runs from the conserved cysteine through the conserved F or W. Fields, in order: V gene, clone size, J gene, D gene, CDR3 DNA, CDR3 protein. A D gene is named only where the DNA matches it firmly. Clone size is shown for a subset of rows, as once, few, many or a class of expanded clone.

TRBV7-8,-,TRBJ2-2,-,TGTGCCAGCAGGTCAGAGGTCGGTCCCACCGGGGAGCTGTTTTTT,CASRSEVGPTGELFF
TRBV7-9,-,TRBJ2-5,-,TGTGCCGGGACGGGAATAGGACAAGAGACCCAGTACTTC,CAGTGIGQETQYF
TRBV7-9,once,TRBJ1-3,TRBD1,TGTGCCAGCAGCCGCACTGCGACCAGGGGGGACACCATATATTTT,CASSRTATRGDTIYF
TRBV29-1,-,TRBJ1-1,-,TGCAGCGCCACCACCGGGGGGACTGAAGCTTTCTTT,CSATTGGTEAFF
TRBV5-6,-,TRBJ1-2,-,TGTGCCAGCTCGCGGGGACCAGGGGAAGTTAGATATGGCTACACCTTC,CASSRGPGEVRYGYTF
TRBV30,-,TRBJ2-3,-,TGTGCCTGGACAACCCCAGGGCTACCCTCGTATTTT,CAWTTPGLPSYF
TRBV18,-,TRBJ2-1,-,TGTGCCAGCTCACCAGGCAGGGGAATGTACAATGAGCAGTTCTTC,CASSPGRGMYNEQFF
TRBV4-2,-,TRBJ2-1,-,TGTGCCAGCAGCCAAGATTGGCGGCCCTACAATGAGCAGTTCTTC,CASSQDWRPYNEQFF
TRBV20-1,-,TRBJ2-1,-,TGCAGTGCCCGTGCGGTGGCCTACAATGAGCAGTTCTTC,CSARAVAYNEQFF
TRBV27,-,TRBJ2-5,-,TGTGCCAGCAGTTTTAGCCCCAAAGAGACCCAGTACTTC,CASSFSPKETQYF
TRBV20-1,once,TRBJ2-1,-,TGCAGTGCTAGAGAGGGCGGGGGCCCTAATGAGCAGTTCTTC,CSAREGGGPNEQFF